The clone carrying this TCR beta chain was detected ten times or more. The antigen is unknown. These data come from a study of neurological immune-mediated disorders. Study-wide results and limits: The authors found no clinical or MRI feature associated with the multiple sclerosis repertoire cluster.

Template-switch 5'RACE cDNA synthesis added a 10-nucleotide unique molecular identifier. TCRdb called the 5' RACE reads again in MiXCR, with one record for every CDR3 protein. The profile shows under 40,000 distinct CDR3 sequences, 3.2% of them singletons. Germline V gene data show CDR1 as SGHVS and CDR2 as FQNEAQ. V shed 4 bases and J 3 bases; nucleotides not matched to a gene: 4. The CDR3 spans 14 residues. Time point denoted: longitudinal time-point 1 (baseline). Unsorted libraries were prepared from 2 million PBMCs held at -80 C. The chain links TRBV7-8 to TRBJ2-7, with TRBD1 matching 9 bases. The specimen sequenced was PBMCs. The clonotype originates from a woman aged 60 to 75 with multiple sclerosis. Written as DNA, the CDR3 is TGTGCCAGCAGCTACAGGGGACAGGGCTACGAGCAGTACTTC. The encoded protein is CASSYRGQGYEQYF.